The T cell receptor beta chain described here comes from a study of T-cell reconstitution after alpha-beta-depleted transplantation in children (dated by TCRdb to about 2016). Broadly, across the study: The study quantitatively tracked T-cell immune reconstitution after TCRalphabeta/CD19-depleted allogeneic hematopoietic cell transplantation in children using TCR repertoire profiling.

The table lists this clonotype with a few counts. Its antigen is not yet known. The record has no base qualities; no much larger clone is one base away. Trimming removed 0 bases from V and 2 bases from J, leaving 17 bases between the germline ends. The CDR3 spans 17 residues, from the cysteine through the phenylalanine. Solely the CDR3 DNA is kept, with 51 bases framed from the first base. Sequences SGHRS (CDR1) and YFSETQ (CDR2) are obtained from the germline V gene. Broad study findings and their caveats: The high TCRbeta diversity at day 60 in some patients was ascribed to recipient T cells and intrathymic progenitors that had survived conditioning. Hyperexpanded clone frequencies declined over subsequent months; after one year, T-cell counts and TCRbeta diversity were mostly attributed to newly produced T cells. Apparently early alphabetaT-cell count recovery about two months after transplant reportedly relied on only several hundred rapidly expanded clones derived from non-depleted graft cells.

In light of the paper, this sample's treatment or condition label describes: allogeneic hematopoietic cell transplantation with graft depleted of TCRalphabeta T cells and CD19 B cells. Transplant recipients were children who received TCRalphabeta/CD19-depleted allogeneic hematopoietic cell grafts. Receptors were amplified or captured by PCR. Sequencer: Illumina HiSeq 2500. Molecular barcoding was employed in the preparation of TCR libraries, with unique molecular identifiers being used to normalize TCRbeta repertoire quantification. TCRdb trimmed the raw reads at Q25, called clones with MiXCR and kept productive beta chains. Each record represents a unique CDR3 protein, reported with the most common genes and DNA among its rows. The sample has just over 950,000 distinct CDR3 sequences on record, about 30% of them singletons. The ten largest clones capture roughly 28% of the sample.

This clonotype was sampled from a boy in the first two years of life who had a stem cell transplant for SCID, so the T cells may come from the graft donor. This specimen was PBMCs, mostly from graft donor cells, taken 360 days after TCRalphabeta/CD19-depleted stem cell transplant. This chain joins TRBV5-1 to TRBJ2-5; perhaps TRBD1 is the D gene, with 6 bases matching. The nucleotide sequence reads as follows: TGCGCCAGCAGCTTGGGGTCTTGGCAGGGGATTCAAGAGACCCAGTACTTC. Its translation reads: CASSLGSWQGIQETQYF.